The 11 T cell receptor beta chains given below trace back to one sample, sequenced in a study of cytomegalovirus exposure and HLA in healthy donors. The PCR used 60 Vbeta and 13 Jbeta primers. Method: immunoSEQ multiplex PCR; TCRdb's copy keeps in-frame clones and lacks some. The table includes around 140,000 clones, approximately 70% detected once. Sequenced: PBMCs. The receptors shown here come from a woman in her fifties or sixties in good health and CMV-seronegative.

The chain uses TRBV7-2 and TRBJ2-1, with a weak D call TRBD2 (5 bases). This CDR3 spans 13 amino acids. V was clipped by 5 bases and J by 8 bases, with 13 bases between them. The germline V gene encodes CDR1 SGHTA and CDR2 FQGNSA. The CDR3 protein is CASSQRTRHEQFF. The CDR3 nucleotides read TGTGCCAGCAGCCAGCGGACGCGGCATGAGCAGTTCTTC.

In nucleotides, the CDR3 is TGTGCCAGCAGGCCAGCCCAGGGGAGAGAGACCCAGTACTTC. Its protein is CASRPAQGRETQYF. The genes are TRBV28 and TRBJ2-5; weak D call: TRBD1 (6 bases). Germline V gene sequence: CDR1 MDHEN, CDR2 SYDVKM. The V and J ends lost 6 bases and 4 bases respectively, with 15 bases between them. The CDR3 runs 14 residues.

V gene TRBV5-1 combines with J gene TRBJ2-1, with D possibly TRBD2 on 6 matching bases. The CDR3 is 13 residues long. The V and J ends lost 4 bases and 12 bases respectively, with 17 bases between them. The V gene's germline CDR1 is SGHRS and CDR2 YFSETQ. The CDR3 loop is CASSQRGLTGQFF. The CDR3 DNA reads TGCGCCAGCAGCCAGAGGGGACTCACTGGGCAGTTCTTC.

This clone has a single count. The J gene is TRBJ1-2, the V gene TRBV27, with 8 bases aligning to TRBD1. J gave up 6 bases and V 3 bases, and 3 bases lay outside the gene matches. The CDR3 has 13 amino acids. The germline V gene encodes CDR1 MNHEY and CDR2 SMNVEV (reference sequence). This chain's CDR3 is CASSLWTGHGYTF. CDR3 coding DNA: TGTGCCAGCAGTTTGTGGACAGGGCATGGCTACACCTTC.

This CDR3 is CASSPRTGNTEAFF. Here the CDR3 DNA reads TGTGCCAGCTCACCAAGGACAGGGAACACTGAAGCTTTCTTT. J is TRBJ1-1 and V is TRBV18; 7 bases are shared with TRBD1. The V and J ends lost 2 bases and 1 base, in that order; junction bases with no gene match: 1. The CDR3 is 14 residues long. Germline lookup yields CDR1 KGHSH and CDR2 LQKENI.

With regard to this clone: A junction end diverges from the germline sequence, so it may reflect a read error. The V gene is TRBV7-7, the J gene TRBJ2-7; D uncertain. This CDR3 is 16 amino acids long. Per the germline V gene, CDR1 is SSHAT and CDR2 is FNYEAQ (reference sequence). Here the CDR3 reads CASSLPSSPRIFEQYF. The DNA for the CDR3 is TGTGCTAGCAGCCTCCCCTCAAGTCCCAGGATATTCGAGCAGTACTTC.

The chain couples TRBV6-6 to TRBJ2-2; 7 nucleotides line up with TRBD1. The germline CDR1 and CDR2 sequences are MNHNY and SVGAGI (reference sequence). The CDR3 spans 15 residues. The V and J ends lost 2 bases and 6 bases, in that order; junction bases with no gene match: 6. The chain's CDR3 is CASSYLQGEPGELFF. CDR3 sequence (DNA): TGTGCCAGCAGTTACCTCCAGGGGGAGCCCGGGGAGCTGTTTTTT.

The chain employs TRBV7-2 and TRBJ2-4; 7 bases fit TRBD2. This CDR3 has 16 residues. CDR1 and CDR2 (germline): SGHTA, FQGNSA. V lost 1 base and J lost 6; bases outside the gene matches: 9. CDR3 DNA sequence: TGTGCCAGCAGCTTAGTCGGGCGGGGGATGGGAAACATTCAGTACTTC. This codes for CASSLVGRGMGNIQYF.

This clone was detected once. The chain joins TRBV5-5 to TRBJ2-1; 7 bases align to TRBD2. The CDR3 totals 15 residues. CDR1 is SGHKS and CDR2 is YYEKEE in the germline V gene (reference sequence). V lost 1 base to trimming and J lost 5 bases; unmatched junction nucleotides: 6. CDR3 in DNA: TGTGCCAGCAGCTTGCGGTGGGGGGGTAACAATGAGCAGTTCTTC. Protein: CASSLRWGGNNEQFF.

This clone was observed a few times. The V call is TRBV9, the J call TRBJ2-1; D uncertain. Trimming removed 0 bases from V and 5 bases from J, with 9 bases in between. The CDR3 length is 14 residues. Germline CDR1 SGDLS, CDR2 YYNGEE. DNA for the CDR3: TGTGCCAGCAGCGTAGGCAGTACTAACAATGAGCAGTTCTTC. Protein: CASSVGSTNNEQFF.

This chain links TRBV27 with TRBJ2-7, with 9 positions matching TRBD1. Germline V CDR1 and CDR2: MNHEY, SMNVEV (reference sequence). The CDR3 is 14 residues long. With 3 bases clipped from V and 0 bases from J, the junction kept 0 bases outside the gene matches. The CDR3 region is CASSLTGGSYEQYF. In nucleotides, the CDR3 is TGTGCCAGCAGTTTGACAGGGGGCTCCTACGAGCAGTACTTC.